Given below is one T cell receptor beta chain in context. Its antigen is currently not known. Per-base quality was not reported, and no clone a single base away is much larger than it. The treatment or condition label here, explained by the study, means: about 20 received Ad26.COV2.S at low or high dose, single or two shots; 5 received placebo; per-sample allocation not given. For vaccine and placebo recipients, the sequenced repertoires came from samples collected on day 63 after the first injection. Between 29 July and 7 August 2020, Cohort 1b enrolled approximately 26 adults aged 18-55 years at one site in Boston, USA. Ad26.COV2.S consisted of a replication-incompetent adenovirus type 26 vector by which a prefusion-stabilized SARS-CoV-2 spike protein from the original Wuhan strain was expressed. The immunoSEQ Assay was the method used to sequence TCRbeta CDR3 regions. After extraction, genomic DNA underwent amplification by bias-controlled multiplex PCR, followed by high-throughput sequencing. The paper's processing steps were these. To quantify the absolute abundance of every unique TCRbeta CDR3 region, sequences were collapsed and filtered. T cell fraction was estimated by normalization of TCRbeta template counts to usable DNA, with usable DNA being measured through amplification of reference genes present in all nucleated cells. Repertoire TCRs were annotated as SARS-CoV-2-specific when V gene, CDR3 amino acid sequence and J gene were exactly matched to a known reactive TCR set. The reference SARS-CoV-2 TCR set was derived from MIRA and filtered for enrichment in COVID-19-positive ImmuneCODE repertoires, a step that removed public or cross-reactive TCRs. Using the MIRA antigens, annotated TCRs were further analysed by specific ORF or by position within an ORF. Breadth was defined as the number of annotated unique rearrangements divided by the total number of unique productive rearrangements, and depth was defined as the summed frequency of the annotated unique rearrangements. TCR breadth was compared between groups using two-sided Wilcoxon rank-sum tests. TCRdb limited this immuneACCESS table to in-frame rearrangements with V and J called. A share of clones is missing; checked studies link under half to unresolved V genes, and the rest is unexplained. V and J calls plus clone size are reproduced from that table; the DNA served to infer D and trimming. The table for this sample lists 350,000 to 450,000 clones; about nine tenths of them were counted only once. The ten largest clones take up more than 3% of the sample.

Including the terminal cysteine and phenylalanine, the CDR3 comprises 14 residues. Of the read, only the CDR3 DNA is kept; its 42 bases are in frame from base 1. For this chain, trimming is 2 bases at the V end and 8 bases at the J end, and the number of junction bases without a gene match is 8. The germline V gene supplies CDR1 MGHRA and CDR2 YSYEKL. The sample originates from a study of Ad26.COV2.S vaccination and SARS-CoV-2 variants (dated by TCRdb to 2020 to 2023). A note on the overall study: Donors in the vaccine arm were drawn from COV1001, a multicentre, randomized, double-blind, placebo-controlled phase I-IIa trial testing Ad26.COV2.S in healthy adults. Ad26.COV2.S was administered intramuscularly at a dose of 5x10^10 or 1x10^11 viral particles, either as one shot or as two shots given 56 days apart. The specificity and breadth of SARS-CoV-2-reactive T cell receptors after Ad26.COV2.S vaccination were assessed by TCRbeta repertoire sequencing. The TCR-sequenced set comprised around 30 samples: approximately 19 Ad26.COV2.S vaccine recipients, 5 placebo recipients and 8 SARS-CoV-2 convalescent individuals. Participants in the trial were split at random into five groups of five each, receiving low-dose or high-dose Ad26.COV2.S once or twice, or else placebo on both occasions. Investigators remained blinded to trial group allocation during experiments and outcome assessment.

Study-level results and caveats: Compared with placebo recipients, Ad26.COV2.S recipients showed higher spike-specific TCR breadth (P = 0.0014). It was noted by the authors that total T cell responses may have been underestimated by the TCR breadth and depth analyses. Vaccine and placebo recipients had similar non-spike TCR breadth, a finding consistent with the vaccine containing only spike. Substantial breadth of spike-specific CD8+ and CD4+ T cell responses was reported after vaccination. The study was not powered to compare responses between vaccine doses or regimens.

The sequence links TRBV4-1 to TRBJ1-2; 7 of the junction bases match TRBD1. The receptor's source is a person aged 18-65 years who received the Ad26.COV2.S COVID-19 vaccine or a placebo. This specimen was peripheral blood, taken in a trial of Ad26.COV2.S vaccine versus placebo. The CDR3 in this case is CASSQLRGGRGYTF. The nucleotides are TGCGCCAGCAGCCAACTGCGAGGGGGCCGGGGCTACACCTTC.